One sample yielded the 16 T cell receptor beta chains listed below, sequenced in a study of cytotoxic CD8 clonotypes in ibrutinib-treated CLL. Measured with immunoSEQ multiplex PCR; TCRdb has only the in-frame clones, and not every one. The table shows 130,000 to 150,000 clones, with roughly 83% occurring only once. The sequences come from PBMCs, collected after 12 months of ibrutinib treatment. The receptors stem from a human donor with chronic lymphocytic leukemia.

The chain recombines TRBV6-5 with TRBJ2-1; TRBD2 is a possible D gene (5 bases). This CDR3 region has 12 residues. The V and J ends lost 6 bases and 13 bases respectively, with 16 bases between them. Germline CDR1 is MNHEY and CDR2 is SVGAGI. CDR3 sequence (DNA): TGTGCCAGCAGGGCACCGGGGAACTTCCAGTTCTTC. Amino acids: CASRAPGNFQFF.

The chain has TRBV20-1 and TRBJ2-4; unclear D gene. CDR3 length: 11 residues. V lost 7 bases to trimming and J lost 2 bases, with 6 bases between them. Germline V lookup: CDR1 DFQATT, CDR2 SNEGSKA (reference sequence). The CDR3 loop reads CSVNTKNIQYF. CDR3 coding DNA: TGCAGTGTTAATACCAAAAACATTCAGTACTTC.

The chain employs TRBV2 and TRBJ2-1; D call uncertain. With 6 bases removed from V and 8 bases from J, the gap between germline ends came to 11 bases. CDR3 length: 12 amino acids. Germline CDR1 SNHLY, CDR2 FYNNEI. Here the CDR3 reads CASRGSRDEQFF. CDR3 nucleotide sequence: TGTGCCAGCAGGGGCAGCCGCGATGAGCAGTTCTTC.

CDR3 DNA: TGCAGTGCGGAAAGCTTCACTGAAGCTTTCTTT. Encoded protein: CSAESFTEAFF. This rearrangement joins TRBV20-1 to TRBJ1-1; no definite D call. Germline CDR1 DFQATT, CDR2 SNEGSKA (reference sequence). This CDR3 is 11 amino acids long. Trimming left V 6 bases short and J 4 bases short, with 9 bases between.

V and J are TRBV30 and TRBJ2-7; D unclear. The germline gives CDR1 GTSNPN, CDR2 SVGIG (reference sequence). The CDR3 runs 13 residues. The V gene lost 7 bases and the J gene lost 0 bases, with 13 bases spanning the gap. CDR3 in DNA: TGTGCCTTTGGAGTAGACTCCTCCTACGAGCAGTACTTC. Protein sequence: CAFGVDSSYEQYF.

The sample holds a few counts of this clone. For the CDR3, the DNA is TGTGCCAGCAGCTTACGGTCGGCCGGGGAGCTGTTTTTT. Its protein product is CASSLRSAGELFF. The chain has TRBV7-9 and TRBJ2-2, with D unclear. With 2 bases removed from V and 6 bases from J, the gap between germline ends came to 7 bases. There are 13 residues in the CDR3. Germline CDR1 SEHNR, CDR2 FQNEAQ (reference sequence).

This clone appeared a single time. The chain combines TRBV9 with TRBJ2-1; unclear D gene. The CDR3 is 15 amino acids. V gave up 3 bases and J gave up 0 bases, with 10 bases separating them. Germline assignment: CDR1 SGDLS and CDR2 YYNGEE. CDR3 residues: CASSGALSSYNEQFF. DNA of the CDR3: TGTGCCAGCAGCGGGGCCCTGAGCTCCTACAATGAGCAGTTCTTC.

The chain is built from TRBV28 and TRBJ2-7; D gene ambiguous. V was cut by 2 bases and J by 4 bases, with 9 bases left in between. Germline CDR1 reads MDHEN; CDR2 reads SYDVKM. The CDR3 is made up of 13 amino acids. As DNA, the CDR3 is TGTGCCAGCAGTTTAAATCCCGCGTACGAGCAGTACTTC. Its translation: CASSLNPAYEQYF. Complete variable domain (other parts from reference TRBV28 and TRBJ2-7): DVKVTQSSRYLVKRTGEKVFLECVQDMDHENMFWYRQDPGLGLRLIYFSYDVKMKEKGDIPEGYSVSREKKERFSLILESASTNQTSMYLCASSLNPAYEQYFGPGTRLTVT.

V and J are TRBV11-2 and TRBJ2-1; possible D gene TRBD1, 6 bases. Germline values: CDR1 SGHAT, CDR2 FQNNGV. The V end was cut by 2 bases, the J end by 5 bases, with 10 bases between. This CDR3 region has 14 residues. The CDR3: CASSLTGPDNEQFF. Written as DNA, the CDR3 is TGTGCCAGCAGCTTAACAGGGCCCGACAATGAGCAGTTCTTC.

J is TRBJ2-5 and V is TRBV7-9; 9 positions match TRBD1. Losses at the gene ends were 5 bases for V and 3 bases for J; bases not matched to a gene: 1. CDR3 length: 13 residues. The germline gives CDR1 SEHNR, CDR2 FQNEAQ (reference sequence). CDR3 sequence: CASSRTGEETQYF. Written as DNA, the CDR3 is TGTGCCAGCAGCCGGACAGGGGAAGAGACCCAGTACTTC.

The chain links TRBV2 to TRBJ2-3; D is undetermined. The CDR3 extends over 12 amino acids. The V gene lost 7 bases and the J gene lost 4 bases, with 9 bases spanning the gap. Germline CDR1 SNHLY, CDR2 FYNNEI. The CDR3 sequence: CASKGISDTQYF. Written as DNA, the CDR3 is TGTGCCAGCAAAGGAATTTCAGATACGCAGTATTTT.

The rearrangement joins TRBV14 to TRBJ2-3; the match to TRBD2 covers 9 bases. V gave up 4 bases and J gave up 4 bases; unmatched junction bases: 15. CDR1 SGHDN and CDR2 FVKESK come from the germline V gene. The CDR3 sequence is 18 residues long. The CDR3 sequence is CASSRKTASGTFADTQYF. As DNA, the CDR3 is TGTGCCAGCAGCCGAAAGACGGCTAGCGGGACATTCGCAGATACGCAGTATTTT.

The J gene is TRBJ1-2, the V gene TRBV19; unclear D gene. Trimming left V 3 bases short and J 5 bases short, with 4 bases between. Germline V gives CDR1 LNHDA, CDR2 SQIVND (reference sequence). There are 11 residues in the CDR3. CDR3 protein: CASSIQYGYTF. In DNA form, the CDR3 reads TGTGCCAGTAGTATTCAGTATGGCTACACCTTC.

The gene calls are TRBV7-6 and TRBJ2-1; D is undetermined. V was clipped by 5 bases and J by 5 bases, with 10 bases between them. This CDR3 comprises 13 residues. Germline-derived CDR1 and CDR2 are SGHVS and FNYEAQ. The CDR3 here is CASSRNLNNEQFF. DNA of the CDR3: TGTGCCAGCAGCCGAAACCTGAACAATGAGCAGTTCTTC.

This chain joins TRBV15 and TRBJ2-2, with D perhaps TRBD2 (6 bases). From germline, CDR1 is LNHNV and CDR2 YYDKDF (reference sequence). V gave up 1 base and J gave up 4 bases, with 13 bases separating them. The length of the CDR3 is 16 residues. The CDR3 is CATSRVGGASTGELFF. The CDR3 bases are TGTGCCACCAGCAGAGTTGGCGGGGCGAGCACCGGGGAGCTGTTTTTT.

The rearrangement joins TRBV30 to TRBJ1-5; D is possibly TRBD1 (6 bases). V was cut by 8 bases and J by 2 bases, with 10 bases left in between. The CDR3 runs to 12 residues. CDR1 GTSNPN and CDR2 SVGIG come from the germline V gene (reference sequence). The CDR3: CAVQGGNQPQHF. The CDR3 nucleotides are TGTGCCGTACAGGGTGGCAATCAGCCCCAGCATTTT.